What follows is one T cell receptor (beta chain) and its context. This clonotype was observed at least ten times. Its antigen is not yet known. Base qualities are missing; no much larger clone stands one base away. cDNA was synthesized by template-switch 5'RACE using a primer carrying a 10-nucleotide random unique molecular identifier by which each TCR transcript was tagged. Every sequencing run covered 15-18 subjects and yielded more than 200 million TCR-beta sequences. The RNeasy kit was used to extract total RNA. Using the KAPA Real-time Library Amplification kit, TCR-beta VDJ regions were amplified with primers for the TCR constant region and the 5'RACE anchor. A first PCR added sample indexes and Illumina adaptors, and a second PCR then raised library yield. After purification with Ampure beads, the TCR product of roughly 650 bp was size-selected on a 2% E-gel SizeSelection system. Before pooling, library quality was checked on a Bioanalyzer, concentration was measured with Qubit, and libraries were quantified with the Kapa Library Quantification kit. An Illumina HiSeq 2500 sequenced the libraries paired-end 2 x 150 bp. To increase sequence diversity, about 25-31% phiX was spiked into each library pool. From the authors' description of their analysis: The UMI-based MiGEC pipeline processed quality-filtered reads and removed over 80% of raw TCR sequences during error correction. IMGT germline references were used for alignment of VDJ genes, and clonotypes were defined by a unique CDR3 amino acid sequence together with V-J genes. Clonal expansion, Shannon diversity, and CDR3 relatedness (CalcPairwiseDistances, ClusterSamples) were evaluated with VDJtools, and phylogenetic trees were built with CLCbio workbench. Using coefficient-of-variation modelling across technical triplicates, the study counted a clone as expanded if it had at least 8 unique UMIs. TCRdb handled the public reads itself, with Q25 trimming in fastp and clone calling in MiXCR, and kept productive beta chains. Rows with one shared CDR3 protein collapse into an entry with the most common genes and DNA. The V and J calls and clone size come from TCRdb's table, not from the authors' own analysis. In all, the sample holds approximately 30,000 distinct CDR3 sequences, and approximately 5.2% of those were seen once. The ten largest make up about 2.1% of the sample.

The data originate from a study of neurological immune-mediated disorders (dated by TCRdb to between 2018 and 2021). Regarding the research as a whole: Peripheral blood TCR-beta repertoires from patients with HTLV-I-associated myelopathy (HAM/TSP), patients with multiple sclerosis, and healthy controls were compared in the study using UMI-based sequencing. The cohort included 68 subjects: about 15 with HAM/TSP, around 35 with multiple sclerosis, and approximately 20 healthy controls. The approximately 110 TCR-beta libraries included longitudinal samples, technical triplicates and paired sorted CD4+ and CD8+ T-cell subsets alongside PBMC samples. The research as a whole found: Across subjects, expanded clones never shared an identical CDR3 amino acid sequence, which suggests that the TCR-beta repertoires in every group were private. TCR clonal expansion was greatest in HAM/TSP patients and smallest in MS patients, who ranked below even healthy controls.

V is trimmed back by 0 bases and J by 1 base, and the junction contains 7 bases that no gene match accounts for. CDR3 length: 17 amino acids, cysteine to phenylalanine. Just CDR3 DNA is preserved here, 51 bases in frame from base 1. CDR1 is given as SGHTS and CDR2 as YDEGEE, both from the germline V gene. The healthy controls were volunteers from a blood bank in Maryland, USA. For the sorted-subset TCR libraries, the starting material was around 1 million sorted CD4+ or CD8+ T cells. Peripheral blood was subjected to Ficoll-Hypaque density gradient centrifugation to isolate PBMCs, which were then cryopreserved in liquid nitrogen. Paired sorted CD4+ and CD8+ subsets came from healthy controls, HAM/TSP patients and MS patients.

The sequence joins TRBV5-8 to TRBJ2-3, with 8 bases in between that match TRBD2. The clonotype comes from a woman aged 50 to 60 in good health. The specimen sequenced was CD4+ T cells from blood. The DNA sequence is given as TGTGCCAGCAGCTTGGGAAGAAGCGGGGGCGGCACAGATACGCAGTATTTT. Translated, this is CASSLGRSGGGTDTQYF.